This T cell receptor (beta chain) is drawn from a study of cytomegalovirus exposure and HLA in healthy donors. As for the study in general: The Caucasian-associated ancestry cluster held roughly 80% of a few hundred genotyped donors.

This PCR relied on a set of 60 Vbeta primers and 13 Jbeta primers. Authors' methods: In a later analysis, the count reached 80 million or so unique TCR beta chains, with roughly 12 million shared. Generated by immunoSEQ multiplex PCR, the TCRdb table keeps only in-frame clones and is missing some. That table supplies the V and J calls and clone size; D and trimming were determined from the DNA. The sample gives 90,000 to 100,000 clones, about 80% of which show up once; approximately 2% is in the top ten. Study-level results: In a later analysis, productive TCRs from donors in an Asian-associated ancestry cluster reportedly carried fewer N-insertions than the cohort mean.

For this clone: Its antigen is currently unknown.

CDR3 length: 13 residues. The V end was cut by 0 bases, the J end by 2 bases, with 5 bases between. Germline V CDR1 and CDR2: SGHNT, YYREEE (reference sequence). Sequenced: PBMCs. The chain links TRBV5-4 to TRBJ1-1; D is unresolved. The receptor was isolated from a man aged 35 to 55 in good health and CMV-seronegative. The CDR3 sequence: CASSLEQNTEAFF. The CDR3 nucleotides are TGTGCCAGCAGCTTGGAACAAAACACTGAAGCTTTCTTT.